The 21 T cell receptor beta chains in this list originate from one sample, sequenced in a study of blood T cell repertoires in COVID-19. Repertoires were generated with immunoSEQ multiplex PCR, while TCRdb's copy carries only in-frame clones and drops some. Of around 240,000 clones detected, roughly 86% appear once; the ten largest clones hold 2% to 2.5%. The specimen sequenced was PBMCs or T cells enriched from blood (not recorded which). Receptors were obtained from a woman between 50 and 59 years old who had recovered from COVID-19.

V gene TRBV3-1 (or the pseudogene TRBV3-2) combines with J gene TRBJ1-3; D remains ambiguous. The germline gives CDR1 LGHDT, CDR2 YNNKEL (reference sequence). There are 15 residues in the CDR3. Deletions cut 2 bases from V and 3 bases from J, with 11 bases between. In DNA, the CDR3 is TGTGCCAGCAGCCAAAGAGGGATCGGTGGAAACACCATATATTTT. Its protein product is CASSQRGIGGNTIYF.

The rearrangement links TRBV7-2 to TRBJ2-6; possible D gene TRBD1, 6 bases. The ends were cut back, 6 bases at V and 2 bases at J, with 11 bases in the middle. The CDR3 is 15 amino acids. Looked up from germline, CDR1 is SGHTA and CDR2 is FQGNSA. The DNA for the CDR3 is TGTGCCAGCAGTTACAGGGATCCTGGGGCCAACGTCCTGACTTTC. Protein product: CASSYRDPGANVLTF.

The CDR3 region has the DNA TGTGCCAGCGGAACGGAGTTCTTATACACTGAAGCTTTCTTT. Its protein product is CASGTEFLYTEAFF. V and J are TRBV28 and TRBJ1-1; D is uncertain. The length of the CDR3 is 14 residues. The V end was cut by 8 bases, the J end by 3 bases, with 16 bases between. The germline gives CDR1 MDHEN, CDR2 SYDVKM.

The chain uses TRBV6-1 and TRBJ1-2; D remains unclear. The CDR3 contains 13 residues. V was pared by 1 base and J by 6 bases, with 9 bases between. The V gene's germline CDR1 is MNHNS and CDR2 SASEGT. The CDR3 is CASSEGARDGYTF. DNA of the CDR3: TGTGCCAGCAGTGAAGGGGCCCGCGATGGCTACACCTTC.

The V and J genes are TRBV19 and TRBJ1-1; TRBD1 agrees at 7 bases. The CDR3 extends over 15 amino acids. The V segment lost 6 bases and the J segment 5 bases; nucleotides outside the gene matches: 12. Germline CDR1 reads LNHDA; CDR2 reads SQIVND (reference sequence). The CDR3 DNA is TGTGCCAGTAGCCCCAGGGGGGAAGGGAGGACTGAAGCTTTCTTT. This codes for CASSPRGEGRTEAFF.

J is TRBJ2-1 and V is TRBV28, with TRBD2 matching 9 bases. Per the germline V gene, CDR1 is MDHEN and CDR2 is SYDVKM. Trimming took 3 bases from V and 9 from J; bases not matched to a gene: 18. The CDR3 contains 18 residues. The chain's CDR3 is CASSLGHRLSGRPLEQFF. Here the CDR3 DNA reads TGTGCCAGCAGTTTGGGACATCGCCTTAGCGGGAGACCCCTTGAGCAGTTCTTC.

There are a few counts of this clone. The V gene is TRBV11-2, the J gene TRBJ1-4; D possibly corresponds to TRBD1 (6 bases). Germline assignment: CDR1 SGHAT and CDR2 FQNNGV. V lost 7 bases and J lost 3, with 15 bases in between. This CDR3 spans 15 amino acids. The CDR3 reads CASTIQGLANEKLFF. CDR3 sequence (DNA): TGTGCCAGCACCATCCAGGGGCTCGCTAATGAAAAACTGTTTTTT.

The chain joins TRBV7-2 to TRBJ1-2; 9 bases are a match to TRBD1. V dropped 1 base and J dropped 7; count of bases not matched to a gene: 13. Per germline, CDR1 SGHTA and CDR2 FQGNSA. This CDR3 region has 17 residues. CDR3 sequence reads: CASSLGGRTGEVIGYTF. CDR3 nucleotide sequence: TGTGCCAGCAGCTTAGGGGGGCGGACAGGGGAGGTTATTGGCTACACCTTC.

The V and J genes are TRBV6-5 and TRBJ2-5; the D gene is possibly TRBD1 (5 bases). Trimming cost V 6 bases and J 5 bases, with 16 bases left between them. Germline assignment: CDR1 MNHEY and CDR2 SVGAGI. This CDR3 contains 14 residues. The CDR3 DNA follows: TGTGCCAGCAGGGCAACAGGTTACGAGGAGACCCAGTACTTC. It is translated as CASRATGYEETQYF.

The chain uses TRBV11-2 and TRBJ1-2; 8 nucleotides match TRBD1. V lost 0 bases to trimming and J lost 4 bases; unmatched junction nucleotides: 1. Looked up from germline, CDR1 is SGHAT and CDR2 is FQNNGV. The CDR3 has 14 residues. CDR3 bases: TGTGCCAGCAGCTTAGAGGGACAGGTCTATGGCTACACCTTC. Its protein is CASSLEGQVYGYTF.

This clone came up a few times. The rearrangement links TRBV10-3 to TRBJ2-7, with TRBD1 matching 7 bases. V shed 8 bases and J 8 bases; nucleotides not matched to a gene: 6. The length of the CDR3 is 11 residues. CDR1 is ENHRY and CDR2 is SYGVKD in the germline V gene. The CDR3 DNA is TGTGCCATCTCTCAGGGGGAAAAGCAGTACTTC. Amino acids: CAISQGEKQYF.

The V and J genes are TRBV12-3 or TRBV12-4 and TRBJ2-7, with TRBD1 matching 8 bases. Unmatched junction bases numbered 3, after V lost 4 bases and J lost 4 bases. The CDR3 contains 13 residues. The CDR3 bases are TGTGCCAGCAGTTCGGACAGGGATTACGAGCAGTACTTC. This codes for CASSSDRDYEQYF.

The rearrangement joins TRBV28 to TRBJ1-1; 10 bases are shared with TRBD1. The CDR3 is 15 amino acids. V shed 8 bases, J shed 1 base, and the junction held 7 bases outside the gene matches. From germline, CDR1 is MDHEN and CDR2 SYDVKM. CDR3 sequence: CASFEDRGTNTEAFF. The CDR3 bases are TGTGCCAGCTTCGAGGACAGGGGGACGAACACTGAAGCTTTCTTT.

This clone has more than one count but fewer than ten. This sequence joins TRBV5-1 and TRBJ1-5; no firm D call. CDR1 is SGHRS, CDR2 YFSETQ, per germline. CDR3 length equals 13 residues. Trimming took 5 bases from V and 6 from J, leaving 12 bases between them. In DNA, the CDR3 is TGCGCCAGCAGTTCTTTTCCGAGTCAGCCCCAGCATTTT. Amino acid sequence: CASSSFPSQPQHF.

The rearrangement joins TRBV29-1 to TRBJ1-1; 7 bases align to TRBD1. The germline gives CDR1 SQVTM, CDR2 ANQGSEA. The trim removed 7 bases at V and 10 bases at J, leaving 9 bases unmatched. This CDR3 has 11 amino acids. The CDR3 is CSGLTGFGAFF. The DNA of the CDR3 is TGCAGCGGACTGACAGGGTTTGGAGCTTTCTTT.

This chain joins TRBV9 and TRBJ1-2; the D gene is possibly TRBD1 (5 bases). Trimming pared 0 bases from V and 6 bases from J, leaving 9 bases between. Germline V gene lookup returns CDR1 SGDLS and CDR2 YYNGEE. The CDR3 runs 13 residues. In DNA, the CDR3 is TGTGCCAGCAGCGTAGAGGGGAAGGATGGCTACACCTTC. Its translation is CASSVEGKDGYTF.

The chain is built from TRBV20-1 and TRBJ1-2; D remains unclear. Germline V lookup: CDR1 DFQATT, CDR2 SNEGSKA (reference sequence). This CDR3 is built from 10 residues. V lost 6 bases to trimming and J lost 6 bases, with 8 bases between them. The CDR3 DNA follows: TGCAGTGCCCCACTTAATGGCTACACCTTC. It translates to CSAPLNGYTF.

This chain uses TRBV4-1 with TRBJ2-5; TRBD2 is a possible D gene (6 bases). Germline-derived CDR1 and CDR2 are MGHRA and YSYEKL. The CDR3 consists of 16 residues. V was trimmed by 3 bases and J by 2 bases, leaving 16 bases between them. The CDR3 sequence is CASSQLTGSRQETQYF. The CDR3 DNA follows: TGCGCCAGCAGCCAGCTTACCGGGAGTAGGCAAGAGACCCAGTACTTC.

The rearrangement uses TRBV28 and TRBJ2-4; the D gene is possibly TRBD1 (6 bases). Germline V gene lookup returns CDR1 MDHEN and CDR2 SYDVKM. Trimming took off 10 bases at V and 1 base at J, with 11 bases between the two ends. The CDR3 is 13 amino acids. The CDR3 sequence: CATSRGAKNIQYF. CDR3 DNA: TGTGCCACCTCCAGGGGTGCCAAAAACATTCAGTACTTC.

The chain employs TRBV5-1 and TRBJ1-5, with 7 bases that match TRBD1. Per germline, CDR1 SGHRS and CDR2 YFSETQ. The ends lost 5 bases at V and 0 bases at J; junction bases unmatched: 5. The CDR3 is 15 residues long. The CDR3 sequence is CASRKTGDSNQPQHF. In DNA, the CDR3 is TGCGCCAGCAGAAAAACAGGGGATAGCAATCAGCCCCAGCATTTT. The whole variable domain, remainder taken from reference TRBV5-1 and TRBJ1-5, is KAGVTQTPRYLIKTRGQQVTLSCSPISGHRSVSWYQQTPGQGLQFLFEYFSETQRNKGNFPGRFSGRQFSNSRSEMNVSTLELGDSALYLCASRKTGDSNQPQHFGDGTRLSIL.

There are a few counts of this clone. The chain carries TRBV2 and TRBJ1-1; D not resolved. Germline lookup yields CDR1 SNHLY and CDR2 FYNNEI. The CDR3 length is 13 residues. V lost 3 bases and J lost 1, with 6 bases in between. CDR3 nucleotides: TGTGCCAGCAGTGAGGAGGCGAACACTGAAGCTTTCTTT. This gives the protein CASSEEANTEAFF.